One sample yielded the 30 T cell receptor beta chains listed below, sequenced in a study of shared clonotypes between healthy human individuals. The method was immunoSEQ multiplex PCR; TCRdb's version includes in-frame clones alone and lacks a portion of them. The data contain around 2.5 million clones, approximately 93% of them singletons. The sample consisted of naive CD4+ T cells from PBMCs. Subset here: CD45RA+ positively selected. These receptors originate from a man younger than 35 in good health. Some clones in this sample may be carry-over from other donors' samples.

The chain links TRBV19 to TRBJ1-5, with 10 nucleotides matching TRBD1. Germline V lookup: CDR1 LNHDA, CDR2 SQIVND (reference sequence). The V segment lost 3 bases and the J segment 7 bases; nucleotides outside the gene matches: 3. The CDR3 has 14 amino acids. The CDR3 protein is CASSMLTGGQPQHF. The CDR3 coding sequence is TGTGCCAGTAGTATGCTGACAGGGGGCCAGCCCCAGCATTTT.

The J gene is TRBJ2-7, the V gene TRBV9, with D perhaps TRBD1 or TRBD2 (6 bases each). Germline V gene lookup returns CDR1 SGDLS and CDR2 YYNGEE. Trimming removed 3 bases from V and 6 bases from J, with 22 bases in between. The CDR3 loop spans 16 amino acids. In nucleotides, the CDR3 is TGTGCCAGCAGCGAGGGGGGAGGACGATGGGCCCGCGAGCAGTACTTC. As protein: CASSEGGGRWAREQYF. The whole variable domain, filled in from reference TRBV9 and TRBJ2-7, reads DSGVTQTPKHLITATGQRVTLRCSPRSGDLSVYWYQQSLDQGLQFLIQYYNGEERAKGNILERFSAQQFPDLHSELNLSSLELGDSALYFCASSEGGGRWAREQYFGPGTRLTVT.

The rearrangement joins TRBV5-1 to TRBJ2-1; D is perhaps TRBD2 (5 bases). The CDR3 length is 14 residues. Trimming cost V 0 bases and J 8 bases, with 12 bases left between them. The germline gives CDR1 SGHRS, CDR2 YFSETQ. The DNA of the CDR3 is TGCGCCAGCAGCTTGGTTCCTAGCTTTGATGAGCAGTTCTTC. Protein product: CASSLVPSFDEQFF.

The rearrangement links TRBV11-2 to TRBJ2-7; either TRBD1 or TRBD2 may supply D (5 bases each). The ends were cut back, 1 base at V and 7 bases at J, with 8 bases in the middle. This CDR3 is built from 12 residues. Germline V CDR1 and CDR2: SGHAT, FQNNGV. This CDR3 reads CASSLGGWEQYF. CDR3 bases: TGTGCCAGCAGCTTAGGGGGGTGGGAGCAGTACTTC.

V is TRBV7-2 and J is TRBJ2-7; tentatively, D is TRBD2 (6 bases). The length of the CDR3 is 12 residues. V lost 10 bases and J lost 3, with 13 bases in between. Germline assignment: CDR1 SGHTA and CDR2 FQGNSA. CDR3 coding DNA: TGTGCCAAGGGCCAGCGGGTCTACGAGCAGTACTTC. Protein sequence: CAKGQRVYEQYF.

Notes on this clone: One end of the junction is discordant with germline, which a read error may explain. The V call is TRBV7-7, the J call TRBJ2-5; no clear D. Germline V lookup: CDR1 SSHAT, CDR2 FNYEAQ (reference sequence). This CDR3 is built from 14 residues. For the CDR3, the DNA is TGTGCCGGCAGCCCTCGATCCCTGGGAGAGACCCAGTACTTC. Translating it yields CAGSPRSLGETQYF.

This clone has a single count. The gene calls are TRBV28 and TRBJ1-4; no clear D gene. The germline CDR1 and CDR2 sequences are MDHEN and SYDVKM. The CDR3 spans 12 residues. The V end lost 7 bases, the J end lost 6 bases, and 9 bases lay between the germline ends. This CDR3 reads CASKQRDEKLFF. The DNA for the CDR3 is TGTGCCAGCAAACAGAGAGATGAAAAACTGTTTTTT.

The chain is built from TRBV28 and TRBJ2-7; D call uncertain. The V end was cut by 7 bases, the J end by 2 bases, with 12 bases between. The CDR3 extends over 13 amino acids. Per germline, CDR1 MDHEN and CDR2 SYDVKM. The CDR3 DNA reads TGTGCCAGCACCGGATACAGCCCCTACGAGCAGTACTTC. This sequence encodes CASTGYSPYEQYF.

A word on this clone: The sample holds other DNA sequences that translate to the same CDR3. The V call is TRBV28, the J call TRBJ2-7, with 8 bases aligning to TRBD2. The length of the CDR3 is 14 residues. After removal of 4 bases from V and 1 base from J, the junction contained 3 bases not matched to a gene. CDR1 MDHEN and CDR2 SYDVKM come from the germline V gene. CDR3 region: CASSSAGVSYEQYF. CDR3 nucleotide sequence: TGTGCCAGCAGTTCAGCGGGAGTTTCCTACGAGCAGTACTTC.

The V gene is TRBV19, the J gene TRBJ2-3, with 9 bases lining up with TRBD2. This CDR3 spans 15 amino acids. CDR1 is LNHDA, CDR2 SQIVND, per germline (reference sequence). J gave up 4 bases and V 3 bases, and 5 bases lay outside the gene matches. Here the CDR3 DNA reads TGTGCCAGTAGTATTGCGGGAGGGTTGTCAGATACGCAGTATTTT. Translated: CASSIAGGLSDTQYF.

The V gene is TRBV28, the J gene TRBJ2-4, with D possibly being TRBD1 (5 bases). From germline, CDR1 is MDHEN and CDR2 SYDVKM. This CDR3 is built from 15 residues. With 5 bases removed from V and 2 bases from J, the gap between germline ends came to 13 bases. CDR3: CASSPRQGSKNIQYF. CDR3 bases: TGTGCCAGCAGTCCGCGGCAGGGATCCAAAAACATTCAGTACTTC.

This sequence joins TRBV9 and TRBJ2-7; D possibly corresponds to TRBD1 (5 bases). The CDR3 has 14 residues. The germline CDR1 and CDR2 sequences are SGDLS and YYNGEE. V was clipped by 0 bases and J by 2 bases, with 9 bases between them. This chain's CDR3 is CASSVDQGTYEQYF. The CDR3 coding sequence is TGTGCCAGCAGCGTAGATCAGGGAACCTACGAGCAGTACTTC.

This clone is a singleton in its sample. The chain has TRBV27 and TRBJ2-7; possible D gene TRBD2, 6 bases. V was trimmed by 6 bases and J by 3 bases, leaving 21 bases between them. Germline assignment: CDR1 MNHEY and CDR2 SMNVEV (reference sequence). This CDR3 is built from 16 residues. CDR3 region: CASRRDFLLADYEQYF. The CDR3, as DNA: TGTGCCAGCAGGAGGGACTTCTTACTAGCTGACTACGAGCAGTACTTC.

The chain employs TRBV6-5 and TRBJ2-7; D may be TRBD2 (5 bases). The germline gives CDR1 MNHEY, CDR2 SVGAGI. The CDR3 length is 15 residues. The germline V and J ends were trimmed by 0 bases and 3 bases, with 12 bases remaining between them. The CDR3 sequence is CASSYSRQDFYEQYF. As DNA, the CDR3 is TGTGCCAGCAGTTACTCACGCCAGGACTTCTACGAGCAGTACTTC.

This chain connects TRBV25-1 to TRBJ1-1, with D perhaps TRBD1 (5 bases). The CDR3 has 14 residues. In germline, CDR1 is MGHDK, CDR2 SYGVNS. Trimming took off 5 bases at V and 1 base at J, with 11 bases between the two ends. The CDR3 reads CASSLPGANTEAFF. In DNA form, the CDR3 reads TGTGCCAGCAGTCTACCCGGGGCGAACACTGAAGCTTTCTTT.

The chain joins TRBV2 to TRBJ1-2, with TRBD1 matching over 9 bases. The CDR3 contains 14 residues. The V gene end was trimmed by 0 bases and the J gene end by 7 bases; junction bases not matched to a gene: 3. Germline V gene data show CDR1 as SNHLY and CDR2 as FYNNEI. The CDR3 sequence: CASSEARQGGGYTF. In DNA, the CDR3 is TGTGCCAGCAGTGAAGCTCGACAGGGGGGTGGCTACACCTTC. Variable domain in full (rest from reference TRBV2 and TRBJ1-2): EPEVTQTPSHQVTQMGQEVILRCVPISNHLYFYWYRQILGQKVEFLVSFYNNEISEKSEIFDDQFSVERPDGSNFTLKIRSTKLEDSAMYFCASSEARQGGGYTFGSGTRLTVV.

J is TRBJ1-2 and V is TRBV18; D not resolved. Trimming pared 1 base from V and 4 bases from J, leaving 13 bases between. This CDR3 region has 15 residues. The germline gives CDR1 KGHSH, CDR2 LQKENI. The CDR3 bases are TGTGCCAGCTCACCACTCCCGACGGATTTCTATGGCTACACCTTC. Encoded protein: CASSPLPTDFYGYTF.

This sequence joins TRBV9 and TRBJ2-1; TRBD2 matches 7 bases. Germline CDR1 reads SGDLS; CDR2 reads YYNGEE. This CDR3 comprises 19 residues. Unmatched junction bases numbered 21, after V lost 1 base and J lost 8 bases. CDR3 in DNA: TGTGCCAGCAGCGTATCCCCCCTAGCGGCCTCCGCCATCCCCCATGAGCAGTTCTTC. Its translation is CASSVSPLAASAIPHEQFF.

V usage is TRBV18 and J usage is TRBJ1-6; maybe TRBD1 (6 bases). Germline V gene data show CDR1 as KGHSH and CDR2 as LQKENI. The CDR3 sequence is 15 residues long. The V and J ends lost 5 bases and 7 bases respectively, with 15 bases between them. As DNA, the CDR3 is TGTGCCAGCTCATCCGACAGGATACCAAATTCACCCCTCCACTTT. It specifies CASSSDRIPNSPLHF.

The V call is TRBV7-3, the J call TRBJ1-1; 8 bases align to TRBD1. J lost 6 bases, V lost 5 bases, and 5 bases had no gene match. The CDR3 covers 13 residues. Germline V CDR1 and CDR2: SGHTA, FQGTGA. CDR3 amino acids: CASSGQGGSEAFF. The DNA of the CDR3 is TGTGCCAGCAGCGGACAGGGTGGCTCTGAAGCTTTCTTT.

The V call is TRBV5-1, the J call TRBJ1-4, with 12 bases that match TRBD1. Trimming removed 2 bases from V and 0 bases from J; junction bases left unmatched: 11. This CDR3 comprises 20 residues. CDR1 and CDR2 from the germline V gene are SGHRS and YFSETQ. This CDR3 reads CASSLGLQGTGGTTNEKLFF. The DNA of the CDR3 is TGCGCCAGCAGCTTAGGATTACAAGGGACAGGGGGCACAACTAATGAAAAACTGTTTTTT. Full variable domain (rest looked up from reference TRBV5-1 and TRBJ1-4): KAGVTQTPRYLIKTRGQQVTLSCSPISGHRSVSWYQQTPGQGLQFLFEYFSETQRNKGNFPGRFSGRQFSNSRSEMNVSTLELGDSALYLCASSLGLQGTGGTTNEKLFFGSGTQLSVL.

The sample holds one count of this clone. This chain links TRBV28 with TRBJ2-7; possibly TRBD1 or TRBD2 for D (6 bases each). The germline gives CDR1 MDHEN, CDR2 SYDVKM. The ends were cut back, 5 bases at V and 2 bases at J, with 19 bases in the middle. This CDR3 spans 16 amino acids. CDR3 loop: CASSPSTRGRPYEQYF. In DNA form, the CDR3 reads TGTGCCAGCAGTCCCTCAACGAGGGGGAGGCCCTACGAGCAGTACTTC.

Notes on this clone: Different DNA sequences within this sample yield the same CDR3. The V call is TRBV5-1, the J call TRBJ2-7, with 11 bases identical to TRBD1. The CDR3 length is 15 residues. V was clipped by 0 bases and J by 7 bases; unmatched bases: 6. Germline lookup yields CDR1 SGHRS and CDR2 YFSETQ. CDR3 nucleotide sequence: TGCGCCAGCAGCTTGGCAGGACAGGGGGCTGGTGAGCAGTACTTC. Amino acids: CASSLAGQGAGEQYF.

The chain has TRBV19 and TRBJ1-5; 9 nucleotides align to TRBD1. The CDR3 spans 15 residues. The germline CDR1 and CDR2 sequences are LNHDA and SQIVND (reference sequence). J lost 2 bases, V lost 7 bases, and 6 bases had no gene match. CDR3 region: CASTSTGGRNQPQHF. The CDR3 DNA reads as TGTGCCAGTACCTCGACAGGGGGACGCAATCAGCCCCAGCATTTT.

This sequence joins TRBV5-1 and TRBJ2-7; 9 bases agree with TRBD1. CDR3 length: 17 amino acids. The germline gives CDR1 SGHRS, CDR2 YFSETQ. V trimming: 3 bases; J trimming: 3 bases; junction bases outside the gene matches: 13. The CDR3 loop is CASSSLSGTGFFYEQYF. CDR3 in DNA: TGCGCCAGCAGCTCCCTGTCCGGGACAGGGTTCTTCTACGAGCAGTACTTC.

V gene TRBV5-1 combines with J gene TRBJ1-1; tentative D call: TRBD1 (5 bases). This CDR3 has 14 residues. The germline CDR1 and CDR2 sequences are SGHRS and YFSETQ. V gave up 1 base and J gave up 2 bases, with 9 bases separating them. The DNA for the CDR3 is TGCGCCAGCAGCTTGAGACAGTCCAACACTGAAGCTTTCTTT. Encoded protein: CASSLRQSNTEAFF. Full variable domain (remainder filled in from reference TRBV5-1 and TRBJ1-1): KAGVTQTPRYLIKTRGQQVTLSCSPISGHRSVSWYQQTPGQGLQFLFEYFSETQRNKGNFPGRFSGRQFSNSRSEMNVSTLELGDSALYLCASSLRQSNTEAFFGQGTRLTVV.

The chain combines TRBV7-9 with TRBJ2-5, with TRBD2 matching 11 bases. The CDR3 contains 15 residues. Germline loops: CDR1 SEHNR, CDR2 FQNEAQ (reference sequence). J gave up 9 bases and V 4 bases, and 10 bases lay outside the gene matches. The CDR3 nucleotides are TGTGCCAGCAGCTCCGGACTAGCGGGTGGAGGGGCCCAGTACTTC. It encodes CASSSGLAGGGAQYF.

This clone showed up just a few times. The rearrangement links TRBV5-1 to TRBJ2-7, with 9 nucleotides matching TRBD1. With V trimmed by 5 bases and J by 4 bases, 4 bases remained unmatched. This CDR3 contains 13 residues. Per germline, CDR1 SGHRS and CDR2 YFSETQ. Here the CDR3 reads CASRRDRAYEQYF. In nucleotides, the CDR3 is TGCGCCAGCAGACGGGACAGGGCTTACGAGCAGTACTTC.

This chain joins TRBV19 and TRBJ1-1; 11 bases agree with TRBD1. Germline CDR1 and CDR2: LNHDA and SQIVND (reference sequence). This CDR3 contains 14 residues. J was trimmed by 5 bases and V by 4 bases; bases with no gene match: 3. The CDR3 loop reads CASSKGQGGTEAFF. The CDR3 bases are TGTGCCAGTAGTAAGGGACAGGGGGGGACTGAAGCTTTCTTT. Variable domain in full (rest from reference TRBV19 and TRBJ1-1): DGGITQSPKYLFRKEGQNVTLSCEQNLNHDAMYWYRQDPGQGLRLIYYSQIVNDFQKGDIAEGYSVSREKKESFPLTVTSAQKNPTAFYLCASSKGQGGTEAFFGQGTRLTVV.

This clone was observed a single time. This chain connects TRBV5-4 to TRBJ2-7; D is ambiguous. The CDR3 extends over 11 amino acids. Germline V gene lookup returns CDR1 SGHNT and CDR2 YYREEE (reference sequence). V lost 4 bases and J 2 bases, leaving 4 bases between the germline ends. DNA of the CDR3: TGTGCCAGCAGCCGAGCCTACGAGCAGTACTTC. Protein: CASSRAYEQYF.